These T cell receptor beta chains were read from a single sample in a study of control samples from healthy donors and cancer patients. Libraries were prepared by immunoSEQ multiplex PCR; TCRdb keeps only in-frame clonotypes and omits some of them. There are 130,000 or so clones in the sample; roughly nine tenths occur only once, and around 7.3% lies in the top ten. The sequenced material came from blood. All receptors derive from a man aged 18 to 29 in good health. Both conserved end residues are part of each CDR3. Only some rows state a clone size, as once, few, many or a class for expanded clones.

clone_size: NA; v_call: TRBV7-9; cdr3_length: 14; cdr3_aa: CASSLTIVNTEAFF
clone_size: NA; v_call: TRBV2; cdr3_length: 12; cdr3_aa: CASRGRAYEQYF
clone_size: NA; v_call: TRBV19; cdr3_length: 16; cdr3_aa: CASSPSRQGVGYGYTF
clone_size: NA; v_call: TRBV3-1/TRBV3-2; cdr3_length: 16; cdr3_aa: CASSQNGLVSVNEQFF
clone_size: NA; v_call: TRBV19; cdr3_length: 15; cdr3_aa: CASSRDRVDGNTIYF
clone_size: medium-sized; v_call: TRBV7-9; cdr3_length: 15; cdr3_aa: CASSLASSKVETQYF
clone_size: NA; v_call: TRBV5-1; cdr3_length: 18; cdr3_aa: CASSLNPGLAVTQETQYF
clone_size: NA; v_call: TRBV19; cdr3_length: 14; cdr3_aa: CASSNQGRQETQYF
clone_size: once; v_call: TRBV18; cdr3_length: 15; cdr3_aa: CASSPLRERADTQYF
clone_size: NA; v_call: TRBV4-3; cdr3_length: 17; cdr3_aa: CASSQDDRGSGANVLTF
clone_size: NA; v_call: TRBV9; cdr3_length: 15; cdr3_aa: CASSVASTALYGYTF
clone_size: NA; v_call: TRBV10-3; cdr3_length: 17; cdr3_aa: CAISEWRQGTMNTEAFF
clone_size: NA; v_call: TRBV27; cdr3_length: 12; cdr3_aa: CASSSDTDTQYF
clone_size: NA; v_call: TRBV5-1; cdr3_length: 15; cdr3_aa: CASSLDPGSSYEQYF
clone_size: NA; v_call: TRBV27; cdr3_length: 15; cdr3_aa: CASSLSMGVNTEAFF
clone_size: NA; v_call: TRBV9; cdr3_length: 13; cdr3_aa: CASSVTTSYGYTF
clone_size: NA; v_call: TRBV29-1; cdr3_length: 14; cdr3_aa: CSVETPGRNYGYTF
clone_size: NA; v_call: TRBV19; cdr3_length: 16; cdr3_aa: CASSITLIRQNNEQFF
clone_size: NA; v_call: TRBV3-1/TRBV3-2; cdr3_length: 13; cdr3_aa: CASSLLSADTQYF
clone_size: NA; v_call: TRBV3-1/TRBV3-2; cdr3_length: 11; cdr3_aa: CASSHQETQYF
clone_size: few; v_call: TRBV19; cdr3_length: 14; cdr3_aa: CASSDFGGNTEAFF
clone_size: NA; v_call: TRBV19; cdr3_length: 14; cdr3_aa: CASSPQAPHGGYTF
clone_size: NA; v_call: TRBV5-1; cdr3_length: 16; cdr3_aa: CASSRIDREAKNIQYF
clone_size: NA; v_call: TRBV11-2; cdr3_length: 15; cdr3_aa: CASSLEVSYNSPLHF
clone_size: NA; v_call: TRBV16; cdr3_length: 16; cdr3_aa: CASSRGQGATSYEQYF
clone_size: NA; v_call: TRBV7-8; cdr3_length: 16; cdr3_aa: CASSPRDGTSGNTIYF
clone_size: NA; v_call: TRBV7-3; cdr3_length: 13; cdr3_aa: CASSPEPGQPQHF
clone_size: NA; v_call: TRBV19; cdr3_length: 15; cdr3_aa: CASSISGESVYGYTF